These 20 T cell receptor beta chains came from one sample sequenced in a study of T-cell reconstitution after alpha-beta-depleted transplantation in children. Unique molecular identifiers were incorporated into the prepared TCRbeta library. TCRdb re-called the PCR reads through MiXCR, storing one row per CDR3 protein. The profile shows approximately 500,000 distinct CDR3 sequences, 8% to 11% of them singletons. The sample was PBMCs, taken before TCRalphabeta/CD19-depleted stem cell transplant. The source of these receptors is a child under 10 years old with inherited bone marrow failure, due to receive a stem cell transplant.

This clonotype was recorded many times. CDR3 loop: CASSLSGIGPYEQYF. In DNA, the CDR3 is TGTGCCAGCAGTTTAAGCGGGATAGGGCCCTACGAGCAGTACTTC. This sequence joins TRBV28 and TRBJ2-7; 7 nucleotides line up with TRBD2. Germline V CDR1 and CDR2: MDHEN, SYDVKM. V was clipped by 2 bases and J by 2 bases; unmatched bases: 6. The CDR3 loop spans 15 amino acids. The full variable domain, rest sourced from reference TRBV28 and TRBJ2-7, is DVKVTQSSRYLVKRTGEKVFLECVQDMDHENMFWYRQDPGLGLRLIYFSYDVKMKEKGDIPEGYSVSREKKERFSLILESASTNQTSMYLCASSLSGIGPYEQYFGPGTRLTVT.

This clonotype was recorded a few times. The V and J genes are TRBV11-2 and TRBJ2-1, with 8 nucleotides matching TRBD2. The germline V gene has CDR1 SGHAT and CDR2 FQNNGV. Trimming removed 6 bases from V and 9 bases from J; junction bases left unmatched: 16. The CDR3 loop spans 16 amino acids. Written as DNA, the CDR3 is TGTGCCAGCAGTTGTGGTTCTGCGGGACTAGTGACTGAGCAGTTCTTC. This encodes CASSCGSAGLVTEQFF.

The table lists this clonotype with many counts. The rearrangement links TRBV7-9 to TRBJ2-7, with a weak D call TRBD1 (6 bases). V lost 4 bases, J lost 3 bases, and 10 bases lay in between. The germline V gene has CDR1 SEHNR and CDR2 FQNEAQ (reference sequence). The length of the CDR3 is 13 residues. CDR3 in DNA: TGTGCCAGCAGCTCCGGGACAATCTACGAGCAGTACTTC. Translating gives CASSSGTIYEQYF.

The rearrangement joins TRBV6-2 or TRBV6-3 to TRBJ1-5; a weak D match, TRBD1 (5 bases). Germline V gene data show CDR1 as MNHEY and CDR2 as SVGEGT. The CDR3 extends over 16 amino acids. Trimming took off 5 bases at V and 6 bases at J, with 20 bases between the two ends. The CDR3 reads CASSQLPGLRSQPQHF. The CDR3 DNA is TGTGCCAGCAGTCAACTTCCGGGACTCAGAAGTCAGCCCCAGCATTTT.

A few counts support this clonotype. CDR3 nucleotide sequence: TGCGCCAGCAGTAACAGGGGGTTGAACACTGAAGCTTTCTTT. It is translated as CASSNRGLNTEAFF. This sequence joins TRBV5-1 and TRBJ1-1, with 8 bases that match TRBD1. Germline V gene sequence: CDR1 SGHRS, CDR2 YFSETQ. Losses at the gene ends were 5 bases for V and 0 bases for J; bases not matched to a gene: 3. This CDR3 is built from 14 residues.

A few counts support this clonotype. CDR3 amino acids: CASSISGLSDTQYF. Written as DNA, the CDR3 is TGTGCCAGCAGCATATCAGGGTTATCAGATACGCAGTATTTT. The rearrangement links TRBV7-9 to TRBJ2-3; maybe TRBD1 (5 bases). The CDR3 loop spans 14 amino acids. Germline V gene lookup returns CDR1 SEHNR and CDR2 FQNEAQ (reference sequence). V was shortened by 5 bases and J by 4 bases, with 13 bases between the two germline ends.

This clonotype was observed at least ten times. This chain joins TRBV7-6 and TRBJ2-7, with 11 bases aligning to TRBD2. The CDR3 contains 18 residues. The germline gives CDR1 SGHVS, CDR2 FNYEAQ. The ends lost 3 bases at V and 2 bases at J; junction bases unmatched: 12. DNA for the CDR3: TGTGCCAGCAGCTTGGCCGAAGGACTAGCGGGCCTTCCCTACGAGCAGTACTTC. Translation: CASSLAEGLAGLPYEQYF.

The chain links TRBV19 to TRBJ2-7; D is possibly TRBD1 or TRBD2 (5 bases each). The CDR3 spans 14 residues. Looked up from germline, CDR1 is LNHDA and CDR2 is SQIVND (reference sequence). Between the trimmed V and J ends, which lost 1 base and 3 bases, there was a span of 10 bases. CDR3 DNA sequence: TGTGCCAGTAGTATAGTGGGGGACGGCTACGAGCAGTACTTC. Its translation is CASSIVGDGYEQYF.

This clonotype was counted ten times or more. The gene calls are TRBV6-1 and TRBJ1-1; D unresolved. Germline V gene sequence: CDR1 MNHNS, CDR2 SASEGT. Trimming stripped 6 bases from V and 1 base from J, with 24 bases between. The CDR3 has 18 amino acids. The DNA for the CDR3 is TGTGCCAGCAGGTCCTACCCCCTCGCGGGTAGTGAGAACACTGAAGCTTTCTTT. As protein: CASRSYPLAGSENTEAFF.

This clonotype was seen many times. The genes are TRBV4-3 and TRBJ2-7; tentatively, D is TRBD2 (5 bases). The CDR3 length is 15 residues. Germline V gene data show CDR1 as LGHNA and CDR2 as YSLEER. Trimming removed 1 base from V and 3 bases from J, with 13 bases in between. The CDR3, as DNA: TGCGCCAGCAGCCAAGCCCACGTACTAGTCTACGAGCAGTACTTC. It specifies CASSQAHVLVYEQYF.

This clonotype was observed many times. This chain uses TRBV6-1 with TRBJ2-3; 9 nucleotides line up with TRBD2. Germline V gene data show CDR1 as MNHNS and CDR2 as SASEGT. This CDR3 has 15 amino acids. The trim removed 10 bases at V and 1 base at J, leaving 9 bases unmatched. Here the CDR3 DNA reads TGTGCCACCCAAAGGGGGACTAGCCGCACAGATACGCAGTATTTT. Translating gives CATQRGTSRTDTQYF.

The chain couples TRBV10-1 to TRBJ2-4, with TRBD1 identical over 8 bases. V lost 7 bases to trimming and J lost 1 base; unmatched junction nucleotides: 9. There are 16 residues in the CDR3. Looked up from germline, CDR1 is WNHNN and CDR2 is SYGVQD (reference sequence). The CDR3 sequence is CASTPQGARAKNIQYF. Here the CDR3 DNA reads TGCGCCAGCACCCCTCAGGGGGCGCGGGCCAAAAACATTCAGTACTTC.

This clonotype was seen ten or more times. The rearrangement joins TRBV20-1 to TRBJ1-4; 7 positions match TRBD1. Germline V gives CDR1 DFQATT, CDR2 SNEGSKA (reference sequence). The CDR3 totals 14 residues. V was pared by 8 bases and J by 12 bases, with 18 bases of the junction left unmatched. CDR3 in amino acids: CSPEEHRGSLELFF. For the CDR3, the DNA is TGCAGTCCCGAGGAACACAGGGGCAGTCTGGAACTGTTTTTT.

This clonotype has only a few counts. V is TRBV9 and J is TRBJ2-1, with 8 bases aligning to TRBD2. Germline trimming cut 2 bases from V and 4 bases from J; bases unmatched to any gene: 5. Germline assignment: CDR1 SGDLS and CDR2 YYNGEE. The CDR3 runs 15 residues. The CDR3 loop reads CASSVTSGFYNEQFF. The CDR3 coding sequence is TGTGCCAGCAGCGTTACTAGCGGCTTTTACAATGAGCAGTTCTTC.

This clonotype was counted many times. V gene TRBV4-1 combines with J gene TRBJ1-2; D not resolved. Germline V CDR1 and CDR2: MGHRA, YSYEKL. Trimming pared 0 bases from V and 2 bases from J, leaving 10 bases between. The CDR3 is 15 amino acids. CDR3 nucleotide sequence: TGCGCCAGCAGCCAAGATCGGACGGGGAACTATGGCTACACCTTC. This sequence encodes CASSQDRTGNYGYTF.

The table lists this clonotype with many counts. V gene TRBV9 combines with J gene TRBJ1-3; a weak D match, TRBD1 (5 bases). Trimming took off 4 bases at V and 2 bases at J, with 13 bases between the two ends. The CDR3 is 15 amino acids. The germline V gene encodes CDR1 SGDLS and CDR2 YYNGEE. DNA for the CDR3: TGTGCCAGCAGCATCGGGACGGCTCCTGGAAACACCATATATTTT. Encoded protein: CASSIGTAPGNTIYF. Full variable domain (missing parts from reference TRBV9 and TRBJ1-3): DSGVTQTPKHLITATGQRVTLRCSPRSGDLSVYWYQQSLDQGLQFLIQYYNGEERAKGNILERFSAQQFPDLHSELNLSSLELGDSALYFCASSIGTAPGNTIYFGEGSWLTVV.

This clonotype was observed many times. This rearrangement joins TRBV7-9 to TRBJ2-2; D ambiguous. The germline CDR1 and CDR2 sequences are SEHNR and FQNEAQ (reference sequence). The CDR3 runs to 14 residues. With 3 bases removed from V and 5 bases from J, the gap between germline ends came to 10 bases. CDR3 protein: CASSFSPGTGELFF. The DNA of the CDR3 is TGTGCCAGCAGCTTTTCCCCGGGTACCGGGGAGCTGTTTTTT.

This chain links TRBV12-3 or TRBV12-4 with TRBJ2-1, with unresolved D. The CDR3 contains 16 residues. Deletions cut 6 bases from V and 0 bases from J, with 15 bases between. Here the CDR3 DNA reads TGTGCCAGCAGCCCCATTGGCGGATACTCCTACAATGAGCAGTTCTTC. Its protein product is CASSPIGGYSYNEQFF.

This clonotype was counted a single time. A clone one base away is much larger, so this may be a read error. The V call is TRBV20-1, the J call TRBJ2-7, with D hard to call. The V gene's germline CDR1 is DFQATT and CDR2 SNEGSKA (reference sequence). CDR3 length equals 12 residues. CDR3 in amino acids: CRAHTASYEQYF. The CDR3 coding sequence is TGCCGTGCTCACACAGCAAGCTACGAGCAGTACTTC.

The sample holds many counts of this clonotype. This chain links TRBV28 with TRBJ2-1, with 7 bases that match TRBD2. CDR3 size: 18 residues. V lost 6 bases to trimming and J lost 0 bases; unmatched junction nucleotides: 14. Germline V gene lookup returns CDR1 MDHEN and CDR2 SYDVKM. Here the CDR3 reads CASRTRVGGGGSYNEQFF. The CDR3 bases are TGTGCCAGCAGGACTAGAGTTGGCGGGGGTGGCTCCTACAATGAGCAGTTCTTC.